This record concerns one T cell receptor beta chain sequence. This table comes from immunoSEQ multiplex PCR, and its TCRdb copy is limited to in-frame clones, with some not included. The sample yields 150,000 to 200,000 clones, about 95% seen once. The sample originates from a study of T cell responses to AZD1222 COVID-19 vaccine. The V gene lost 5 bases and the J gene lost 4 bases, with 9 bases spanning the gap. The CDR3 is 13 residues long. Germline V gene lookup returns CDR1 LNHDA and CDR2 SQIVND (reference sequence). This specimen consisted of peripheral blood, obtained on day 0 of AZD1222 vaccination. The chain links TRBV19 to TRBJ2-1; no definite D call. This TCR was sampled from an adult in good health. The chain's CDR3 is CASSPRAYNEQFF. The CDR3 DNA sequence: TGTGCCAGTAGTCCCCGGGCTTACAATGAGCAGTTCTTC.